The rows below give T cell receptor beta chains drawn from one sample of a study of T-cell reconstitution after alpha-beta-depleted transplantation in children. TCRdb reanalysed the PCR reads using MiXCR and keeps one entry per CDR3 protein. The sample has a few hundred thousand distinct CDR3 sequences; around 13% are singletons. The source material was PBMCs from the stem cell graft donor, sampled from the stem cell graft. The receptor source for this set is a human donor who donated a stem cell graft to a child with combined immunodeficiency. Both conserved end residues are part of each CDR3. A D gene is named only where the DNA matches it firmly. Some rows have no size entry. The others give once, few or many, or a class for an expanded clone.

V gene	J gene	D gene	clone size	CDR3 protein	CDR3 DNA
TRBV20-1	TRBJ1-1	NA	NA	CSARAGDTEAFF	TGCAGTGCTAGAGCAGGGGACACTGAAGCTTTCTTT
TRBV6-5	TRBJ1-1	NA	many	CASSYSVAGDPRNTEAFF	TGTGCCAGCAGTTACTCGGTGGCAGGGGACCCAAGGAACACTGAAGCTTTCTTT
TRBV7-2	TRBJ1-2	NA	few	CASHPGTNYGYTF	TGTGCCAGCCACCCAGGCACGAACTATGGCTACACCTTC
TRBV5-1	TRBJ2-7	NA	NA	CASSLTSSETLPREQYF	TGCGCCAGCAGCCTCACTTCCTCGGAGACTCTACCTAGAGAGCAGTACTTC
TRBV4-3	TRBJ1-1	TRBD1	few	CASSQDGQGSTEAFF	TGCGCCAGCAGCCAGGACGGACAGGGGAGCACTGAAGCTTTCTTT
TRBV20-1	TRBJ1-1	NA	many	CSASSPLNTEAFF	TGCAGTGCTAGTTCCCCCTTAAACACTGAAGCTTTCTTT
TRBV5-1	TRBJ2-1	NA	many	CASSLSTPAREQFF	TGCGCCAGCAGCTTGTCGACCCCAGCTCGTGAGCAGTTCTTC
TRBV7-2	TRBJ1-2	NA	few	CASSPPGQGYGYTF	TGTGCCAGCAGCCCCCCGGGGCAGGGCTATGGCTACACCTTC
TRBV6-6	TRBJ1-6	NA	NA	CASSSPGSPLHF	TGTGCCAGCAGTTCTCCAGGTTCACCCCTCCACTTT
TRBV3-1	TRBJ1-1	NA	few	CASSQAPGVGTEAFF	TGTGCCAGCAGCCAAGCCCCAGGGGTAGGCACTGAAGCTTTCTTT
TRBV4-2	TRBJ1-6	NA	many	CASSQRQKNSPLHF	TGTGCCAGCAGCCAACGACAAAAGAATTCACCCCTCCACTTT
TRBV28	TRBJ2-7	TRBD2	NA	CASTNAGGLLEQYF	TGTGCCAGCACGAACGCGGGAGGCCTTCTCGAGCAGTACTTC
TRBV6-5	TRBJ2-7	TRBD1	few	CASSYSVGTGGTYEQYF	TGTGCCAGCAGTTACTCTGTAGGGACAGGGGGCACCTACGAGCAGTACTTC
TRBV11-2	TRBJ2-7	NA	few	CASSSYREASYEQYF	TGTGCCAGCAGCTCCTACAGGGAGGCCTCCTACGAGCAGTACTTC
TRBV11-2	TRBJ2-1	TRBD2	NA	CASSLIAGGLTPYNEQFF	TGTGCCAGCAGCTTAATAGCGGGGGGCCTCACTCCTTACAATGAGCAGTTCTTC
TRBV11-2	TRBJ1-1	NA	NA	CASSSGFPEAFF	TGTGCCAGCAGCTCAGGGTTCCCTGAAGCTTTCTTT
TRBV27	TRBJ2-3	NA	NA	CASSLFGVSTDTQYF	TGTGCCAGCAGTTTATTTGGCGTTAGCACAGATACGCAGTATTTT
TRBV6-4	TRBJ2-2	TRBD1	few	CASSPTGDGELFF	TGTGCCAGCAGCCCGACAGGGGACGGGGAGCTGTTTTTT
TRBV12-3/TRBV12-4	TRBJ2-3	NA	few	CASSFQGPTDTQYF	TGTGCCAGCAGTTTCCAGGGGCCGACAGATACGCAGTATTTT
TRBV4-3	TRBJ2-7	NA	few	CASSQSALSREQYF	TGCGCCAGCAGCCAATCGGCGCTGTCCCGCGAGCAGTACTTC
TRBV20-1	TRBJ1-6	NA	NA	CSARDWAGVVSPLHF	TGCAGTGCTAGAGATTGGGCGGGGGTTGTATCACCCCTCCACTTT
TRBV7-8	TRBJ2-2	TRBD2	NA	CASSARTSGPLTGELFF	TGTGCCAGCAGCGCCCGGACTAGCGGCCCCCTGACCGGGGAGCTGTTTTTT
TRBV5-6	TRBJ2-7	NA	NA	CASSSAGTPPYEQYF	TGTGCCAGCAGTTCAGCCGGGACGCCTCCCTACGAGCAGTACTTC
TRBV12-3/TRBV12-4	TRBJ1-1	NA	many	CASSLEGTNTEAFF	TGTGCCAGCAGTTTAGAGGGGACGAACACTGAAGCTTTCTTT
TRBV28	TRBJ2-3	TRBD2	few	CASCSPGRGGRDTQYF	TGTGCCAGCTGCTCCCCCGGGCGGGGGGGCAGAGATACGCAGTATTTT
TRBV28	TRBJ1-2	TRBD1	few	CASSFHGTGAGSYGYTF	TGTGCCAGCAGTTTTCACGGGACAGGGGCCGGTTCCTATGGCTACACCTTC
TRBV29-1	TRBJ2-3	NA	many	CSVGVGGGLGTDTQYF	TGCAGCGTTGGCGTTGGAGGGGGCTTGGGCACAGATACGCAGTATTTT
TRBV29-1	TRBJ2-3	NA	many	CSVEDRDTTSTDTQYF	TGCAGCGTTGAAGATCGGGACACCACTAGCACAGATACGCAGTATTTT
TRBV5-1	TRBJ2-7	TRBD2	NA	CASSSAFGGGAREQYF	TGCGCCAGCAGCTCCGCCTTTGGCGGGGGGGCGAGAGAGCAGTACTTC
TRBV12-3/TRBV12-4	TRBJ2-5	NA	NA	CASSWGGTRQETQYF	TGTGCCAGCAGTTGGGGCGGGACAAGACAAGAGACCCAGTACTTC
TRBV29-1	TRBJ2-3	NA	NA	CSVGAATDTQYF	TGCAGCGTTGGGGCAGCCACAGATACGCAGTATTTT
TRBV7-9	TRBJ2-1	TRBD2	few	CASSTPGLASYNEQFF	TGTGCCAGCAGCACCCCCGGACTAGCGTCTTACAATGAGCAGTTCTTC